One and the same sample provided the 15 T cell receptor beta chains below, sequenced in a study of human T cells and chemical hapten exposure (dated by TCRdb to the early 2020s). Libraries were made using RACE. The listed sequencing device is NextSeq 500. TCRdb reworked the public reads: Q25 trimming with fastp, MiXCR clone assembly, productive beta chains retained. Rows are unified per CDR3 protein, each entry keeping the most common DNA and genes. This sample comprises roughly 380,000 distinct CDR3 sequences, 4.8% of them detected only once. About 2.1% of the sample comes from the top ten. Taken with the paper, the label for time point translates to: patch test 1, 2 weeks after DPC sensitization. In light of the paper, this sample's treatment or condition label describes: therapeutic diphenylcyclopropenone sensitization with weekly scalp DPC. Sequenced material: whole blood, taken in connection with sensitization to the hapten diphenylcyclopropenone (DPC). These receptors originate from a woman in her forties or fifties with alopecia areata. Some clones in this sample may be carry-over from other donors' samples.

This clonotype came up many times. This chain connects TRBV2 to TRBJ1-6; D perhaps matches TRBD1 (6 bases). The CDR3 spans 15 residues. Germline loops: CDR1 SNHLY, CDR2 FYNNEI. The ends were cut back, 7 bases at V and 7 bases at J, with 17 bases in the middle. CDR3 bases: TGTGCCAGCACCAGATCCGGGCAGGGGAATTCACCCCTCCACTTT. Translating gives CASTRSGQGNSPLHF.

This clonotype was recorded many times. The gene calls are TRBV28 and TRBJ2-7, with D unresolved. The CDR3 sequence is 14 residues long. Trimming removed 8 bases from V and 1 base from J, with 15 bases in between. Per the germline V gene, CDR1 is MDHEN and CDR2 is SYDVKM. CDR3 nucleotides: TGTGCCAGCGGTATAAGAGGTGGGTCCTACGAGCAGTACTTC. This translates into CASGIRGGSYEQYF.

There are many counts of this clonotype. The rearrangement joins TRBV28 to TRBJ2-1, with D unclear. The CDR3 is 15 residues long. CDR1 is MDHEN, CDR2 SYDVKM, per germline. V was trimmed by 8 bases and J by 0 bases, leaving 14 bases between them. The CDR3: CASAALLNSYNEQFF. The CDR3 DNA sequence: TGTGCCAGCGCAGCCCTCTTGAACTCCTACAATGAGCAGTTCTTC.

Only a few counts were recorded for this clonotype. The chain combines TRBV6-2 or TRBV6-3 with TRBJ2-3, with TRBD1 as a possible D gene (5 bases). In germline, CDR1 is MNHEY, CDR2 SVGEGT. This CDR3 contains 11 residues. V lost 7 bases to trimming and J lost 9 bases, with 11 bases between them. The chain's CDR3 is CASNLPGTQYF. In nucleotides, the CDR3 is TGTGCCAGCAACCTTCCAGGGACGCAGTATTTT.

This clonotype appeared many times. The V call is TRBV20-1, the J call TRBJ1-1, with a weak D call TRBD1 (5 bases). Germline lookup yields CDR1 DFQATT and CDR2 SNEGSKA (reference sequence). V was shortened by 6 bases and J by 6 bases, with 14 bases between the two germline ends. CDR3 size: 12 residues. The chain's CDR3 is CSAPGEGAEAFF. The CDR3 DNA reads as TGCAGTGCCCCGGGGGAAGGCGCTGAAGCTTTCTTT.

This clonotype has a count of ten or more. The rearrangement links TRBV27 to TRBJ2-3; possibly TRBD2 for D (7 bases). Per germline, CDR1 MNHEY and CDR2 SMNVEV (reference sequence). The CDR3 has 18 amino acids. Trimming cost V 4 bases and J 0 bases, with 20 bases left between them. CDR3 bases: TGTGCCAGCAGTTCCTTACCTCCGGGGGGCCTGAGCACAGATACGCAGTATTTT. Its translation is CASSSLPPGGLSTDTQYF.

This clonotype was detected a few times. The chain links TRBV11-2 to TRBJ1-3; 8 nucleotides line up with TRBD1. CDR1 SGHAT and CDR2 FQNNGV come from the germline V gene. The CDR3 covers 15 residues. Trimming cost V 4 bases and J 4 bases; bases outside gene matches: 6. The CDR3 nucleotides are TGTGCCAGCAGCTCTGTGACAGGGGTCGGAAACACCATATATTTT. It is translated as CASSSVTGVGNTIYF.

This clonotype was observed many times. The V call is TRBV20-1, the J call TRBJ1-5, with D perhaps TRBD1 (6 bases). The V gene's germline CDR1 is DFQATT and CDR2 SNEGSKA (reference sequence). The CDR3 has 14 amino acids. The V and J ends lost 6 bases and 1 base respectively, with 13 bases between them. DNA for the CDR3: TGCAGTGCCGAACCGGGGGGCAGCAATCAGCCCCAGCATTTT. It encodes CSAEPGGSNQPQHF.

There are many counts of this clonotype. V gene TRBV12-3 or TRBV12-4 combines with J gene TRBJ1-3; no reliable D call. The V end lost 7 bases, the J end lost 1 base, and 8 bases lay between the germline ends. This CDR3 has 13 residues. The CDR3 spells CASMYTSGNTIYF. CDR3 bases: TGTGCCAGCATGTACACTTCTGGAAACACCATATATTTT.

This clonotype showed up many times. V and J are TRBV21-1 and TRBJ1-1. TRBV21-1 is a pseudogene locus. The CDR3 loop spans 17 amino acids. DNA of the CDR3: TGTGCCAGCAGCAAAGGTAAGGGAATTCCGGCCGACACTGAAGCTTTCTTT. It yields the protein CASSKGKGIPADTEAFF.

The J gene is TRBJ1-1, the V gene TRBV20-1, with 7 bases fitting TRBD1. The ends lost 1 base at V and 3 bases at J; junction bases unmatched: 5. This CDR3 spans 14 amino acids. Germline assignment: CDR1 DFQATT and CDR2 SNEGSKA (reference sequence). The CDR3 region has the DNA TGCAGTGCTAGAGGCAGGGGGGTCGACACTGAAGCTTTCTTT. Translated, it gives CSARGRGVDTEAFF.

V gene TRBV7-9 combines with J gene TRBJ1-6; D is possibly TRBD1 (5 bases). Looked up from germline, CDR1 is SEHNR and CDR2 is FQNEAQ (reference sequence). V was clipped by 11 bases and J by 7 bases, with 18 bases between them. This CDR3 is 14 amino acids long. For the CDR3, the DNA is TGTGCCGGACAAATCGGGCAGTCAAATTCACCCCTCCACTTT. Translating it yields CAGQIGQSNSPLHF.

At least ten counts were recorded for this clonotype. The chain couples TRBV2 to TRBJ2-7, with 7 bases fitting TRBD1. This CDR3 is built from 13 residues. V shed 6 bases and J 2 bases; nucleotides not matched to a gene: 4. CDR1 and CDR2 from the germline V gene are SNHLY and FYNNEI. The CDR3 DNA reads as TGTGCCAGCAGGGGGACAGATCCCTACGAGCAGTACTTC. This encodes CASRGTDPYEQYF.

This clonotype came up many times. V usage is TRBV7-9 and J usage is TRBJ1-5, with D perhaps TRBD1 (5 bases). The CDR3 has 13 residues. Germline CDR1 SEHNR, CDR2 FQNEAQ (reference sequence). V lost 6 bases and J lost 3, with 9 bases in between. The CDR3 sequence is CASSRGNNQPQHF. CDR3 DNA: TGTGCCAGCAGTCGGGGCAACAATCAGCCCCAGCATTTT.

This clonotype was counted at least ten times. V gene TRBV29-1 combines with J gene TRBJ1-1; D is possibly TRBD1 (6 bases). The ends were cut back, 0 bases at V and 9 bases at J, with 17 bases in the middle. The length of the CDR3 is 14 residues. Germline assignment: CDR1 SQVTM and CDR2 ANQGSEA. The CDR3 DNA is TGCAGCGTTGAAGATGGAAACAGGGTCTCCAAAGCTTTCTTT. It is translated as CSVEDGNRVSKAFF.